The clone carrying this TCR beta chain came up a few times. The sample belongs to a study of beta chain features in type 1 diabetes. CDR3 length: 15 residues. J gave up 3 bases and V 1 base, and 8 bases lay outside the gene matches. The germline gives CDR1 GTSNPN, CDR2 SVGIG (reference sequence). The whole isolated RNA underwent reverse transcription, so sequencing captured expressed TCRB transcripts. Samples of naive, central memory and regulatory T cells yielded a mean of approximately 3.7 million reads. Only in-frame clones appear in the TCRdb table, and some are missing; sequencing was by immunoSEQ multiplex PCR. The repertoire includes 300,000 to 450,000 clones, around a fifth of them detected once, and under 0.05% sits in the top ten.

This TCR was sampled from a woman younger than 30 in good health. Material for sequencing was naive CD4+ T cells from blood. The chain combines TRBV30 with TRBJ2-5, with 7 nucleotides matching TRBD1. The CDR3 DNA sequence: TGTGCCTGGAGTGAGGGTGAACAGGGGAAAGAGACCCAGTACTTC. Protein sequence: CAWSEGEQGKETQYF.